Below are 12 T cell receptor beta chains sequenced from a single sample in a study of neoadjuvant nivolumab and ipilimumab in lung cancer. The method was immunoSEQ multiplex PCR; TCRdb's version includes in-frame clones alone and lacks a portion of them. The sample lists 25,000 or so clones; 65% to 85% were seen once. The sample here was tumor tissue, taken after neoadjuvant nivolumab, alone or with ipilimumab, at or shortly before surgery. The receptors come from an adult with non-small cell lung cancer.

The chain employs TRBV6-6 and TRBJ2-3; D gene uncertain. This CDR3 comprises 14 residues. Germline CDR1 is MNHNY and CDR2 is SVGAGI (reference sequence). The V gene lost 5 bases and the J gene lost 1 base, with 10 bases spanning the gap. CDR3 sequence: CASSQRSGTDTQYF. Here the CDR3 DNA reads TGTGCCAGCAGTCAAAGGTCCGGCACAGATACGCAGTATTTT.

The genes are TRBV7-9 and TRBJ2-7; D call uncertain. There are 12 residues in the CDR3. Trimming took off 4 bases at V and 2 bases at J, with 6 bases between the two ends. Germline-derived CDR1 and CDR2 are SEHNR and FQNEAQ (reference sequence). CDR3 sequence: CASSWQTYEQYF. CDR3 sequence (DNA): TGTGCCAGCAGCTGGCAAACCTACGAGCAGTACTTC.

For the CDR3, the DNA is TGTGCCAGCAGTTCCCTTAGCGCGGAGCTGTTTTTT. Its translation is CASSSLSAELFF. The chain recombines TRBV13 with TRBJ2-2; D is perhaps TRBD2 (5 bases). Trimming shortened V by 6 bases and J by 10 bases, and 12 bases separated the two germline ends. CDR3 length: 12 amino acids. Germline V lookup: CDR1 PRHDT, CDR2 FYEKMQ (reference sequence). The full variable domain, its missing parts supplied by reference TRBV13 and TRBJ2-2, is AAGVIQSPRHLIKEKRETATLKCYPIPRHDTVYWYQQGPGQDPQFLISFYEKMQSDKGSIPDRFSAQQFSDYHSELNMSSLELGDSALYFCASSSLSAELFFGEGSRLTVL.

The chain combines TRBV19 with TRBJ1-2, with D perhaps TRBD1 (5 bases). CDR1 LNHDA and CDR2 SQIVND come from the germline V gene (reference sequence). The V end was cut by 3 bases, the J end by 4 bases, with 15 bases between. This CDR3 is built from 15 residues. For the CDR3, the DNA is TGTGCCAGTAGTATGTGGACCAACGGGGGCTATGGCTACACCTTC. It translates to CASSMWTNGGYGYTF.

The genes are TRBV7-9 and TRBJ2-1; possibly TRBD2 for D (6 bases). The ends were cut back, 5 bases at V and 0 bases at J, with 11 bases in the middle. The germline CDR1 and CDR2 sequences are SEHNR and FQNEAQ (reference sequence). CDR3 length equals 15 residues. The chain's CDR3 is CASSPRGSSYNEQFF. The CDR3 DNA follows: TGTGCCAGCAGCCCTCGGGGGAGCTCCTACAATGAGCAGTTCTTC.

This chain uses TRBV10-3 with TRBJ1-1, with 9 bases that match TRBD1. After removal of 8 bases from V and 2 bases from J, the junction contained 3 bases not matched to a gene. Germline CDR1 reads ENHRY; CDR2 reads SYGVKD. This CDR3 contains 13 residues. This CDR3 is CAIRDRVNTEAFF. The CDR3 coding sequence is TGTGCCATCCGGGACAGGGTCAACACTGAAGCTTTCTTT.

The gene calls are TRBV18 and TRBJ1-1, with D possibly matching TRBD1 (5 bases). Trimming removed 4 bases at V and 3 bases at J, with 12 bases between. CDR1 and CDR2 from the germline V gene are KGHSH and LQKENI. This CDR3 region has 14 residues. CDR3 coding DNA: TGTGCCAGCTCACTCGGGACGGAGGACACTGAAGCTTTCTTT. Its translation is CASSLGTEDTEAFF.

The J gene is TRBJ2-2, the V gene TRBV5-6; D is perhaps TRBD1 (6 bases). The CDR3 runs to 15 residues. Germline lookup yields CDR1 SGHDT and CDR2 YYEEEE. V lost 4 bases and J 4 bases, leaving 14 bases between the germline ends. The CDR3 protein is CASSQDGGGTGELFF. Written as DNA, the CDR3 is TGTGCCAGCAGCCAGGATGGGGGCGGCACCGGGGAGCTGTTTTTT.

The chain combines TRBV19 with TRBJ2-7; D call uncertain. V was cut by 4 bases and J by 2 bases, with 18 bases left in between. The CDR3 contains 16 residues. Looked up from germline, CDR1 is LNHDA and CDR2 is SQIVND (reference sequence). CDR3 sequence (DNA): TGTGCCAGTAGTAGGAGAGCAGTCCAGACGACCTACGAGCAGTACTTC. Translation: CASSRRAVQTTYEQYF.

This rearrangement joins TRBV4-2 to TRBJ1-1; D unresolved. Germline assignment: CDR1 LGHNA and CDR2 YNFKEQ. The germline V and J ends were trimmed by 0 bases and 2 bases, with 10 bases remaining between them. The CDR3 is made up of 15 amino acids. The CDR3 DNA follows: TGTGCCAGCAGCCAAGACTGGGTCCTCAACACTGAAGCTTTCTTT. Protein product: CASSQDWVLNTEAFF.

The chain employs TRBV5-1 and TRBJ1-2; TRBD1 aligns across 7 bases. With 4 bases clipped from V and 6 bases from J, the junction kept 12 bases outside the gene matches. Per germline, CDR1 SGHRS and CDR2 YFSETQ. The CDR3 length is 15 residues. This CDR3 is CASSPTERRGDGYTF. The DNA for the CDR3 is TGCGCCAGCAGCCCTACTGAACGCAGGGGGGATGGCTACACCTTC.

This clone was seen only a few times. CDR3 region: CASSYVGYNSPLHF. CDR3 coding DNA: TGTGCCAGCAGCTACGTGGGCTATAATTCACCCCTCCACTTT. The chain combines TRBV5-6 with TRBJ1-6; D unresolved. The germline V and J ends were trimmed by 3 bases and 3 bases, with 7 bases remaining between them. Germline CDR1 SGHDT, CDR2 YYEEEE. The CDR3 consists of 14 residues.